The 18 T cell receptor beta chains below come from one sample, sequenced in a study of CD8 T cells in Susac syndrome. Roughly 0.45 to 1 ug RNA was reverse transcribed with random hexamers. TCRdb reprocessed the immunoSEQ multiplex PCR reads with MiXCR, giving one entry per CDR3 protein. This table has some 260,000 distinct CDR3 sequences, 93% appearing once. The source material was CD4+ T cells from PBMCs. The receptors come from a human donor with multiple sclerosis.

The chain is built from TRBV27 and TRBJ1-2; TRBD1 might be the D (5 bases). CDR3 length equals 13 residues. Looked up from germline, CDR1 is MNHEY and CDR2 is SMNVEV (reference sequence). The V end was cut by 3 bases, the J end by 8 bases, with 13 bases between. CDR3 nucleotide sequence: TGTGCCAGCAGTTTGGACGGGACGGGGGGCTACACCTTC. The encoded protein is CASSLDGTGGYTF.

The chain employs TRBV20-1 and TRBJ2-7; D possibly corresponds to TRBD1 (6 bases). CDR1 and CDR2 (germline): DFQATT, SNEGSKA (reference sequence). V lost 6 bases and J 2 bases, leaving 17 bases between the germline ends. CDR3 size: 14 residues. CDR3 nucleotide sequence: TGCAGTGCCAATCCGCCCCGGGACACCTACGAGCAGTACTTC. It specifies CSANPPRDTYEQYF.

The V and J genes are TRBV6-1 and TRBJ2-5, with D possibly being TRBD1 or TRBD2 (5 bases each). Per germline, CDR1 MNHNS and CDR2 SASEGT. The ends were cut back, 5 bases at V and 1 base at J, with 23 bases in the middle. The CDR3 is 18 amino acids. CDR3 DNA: TGTGCCAGCAGTCGCACCGCCGGGACCCAGCTCGGCCAAGAGACCCAGTACTTC. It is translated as CASSRTAGTQLGQETQYF.

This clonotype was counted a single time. The CDR3 DNA sequence: TGCGCCAGCAGTAAACCGGTTTCTTCCTACAATGAGCAGTTCTTC. This codes for CASSKPVSSYNEQFF. The chain uses TRBV4-1 and TRBJ2-1; D gene ambiguous. CDR3 length equals 15 residues. The V and J ends lost 6 bases and 1 base respectively, with 13 bases between them. From germline, CDR1 is MGHRA and CDR2 YSYEKL.

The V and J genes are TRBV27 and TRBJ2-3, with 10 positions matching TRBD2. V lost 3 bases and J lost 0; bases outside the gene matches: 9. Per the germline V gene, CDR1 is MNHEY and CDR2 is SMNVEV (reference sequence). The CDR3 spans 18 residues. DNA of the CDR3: TGTGCCAGCAGTTTGCTAGCGGGGGCCCTCCGGAGCACAGATACGCAGTATTTT. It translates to CASSLLAGALRSTDTQYF.

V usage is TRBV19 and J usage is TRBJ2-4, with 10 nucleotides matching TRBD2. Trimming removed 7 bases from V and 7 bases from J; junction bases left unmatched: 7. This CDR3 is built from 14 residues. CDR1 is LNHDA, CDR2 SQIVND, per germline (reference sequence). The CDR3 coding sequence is TGTGCCAGTAATCAGCGGGAGGGGAGGAACATTCAGTACTTC. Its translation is CASNQREGRNIQYF. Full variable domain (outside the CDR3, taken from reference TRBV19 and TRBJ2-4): DGGITQSPKYLFRKEGQNVTLSCEQNLNHDAMYWYRQDPGQGLRLIYYSQIVNDFQKGDIAEGYSVSREKKESFPLTVTSAQKNPTAFYLCASNQREGRNIQYFGAGTRLSVL.

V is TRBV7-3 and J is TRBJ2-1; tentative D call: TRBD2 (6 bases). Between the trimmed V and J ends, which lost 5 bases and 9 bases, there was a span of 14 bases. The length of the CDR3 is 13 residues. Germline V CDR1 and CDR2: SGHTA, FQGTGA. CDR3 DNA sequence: TGTGCCAGCAGCCCCACGCGGAGGGGTGAGCAGTTCTTC. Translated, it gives CASSPTRRGEQFF.

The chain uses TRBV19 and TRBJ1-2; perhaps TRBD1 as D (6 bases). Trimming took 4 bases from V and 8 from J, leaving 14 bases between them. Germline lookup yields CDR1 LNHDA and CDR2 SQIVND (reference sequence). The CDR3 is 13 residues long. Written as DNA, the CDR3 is TGTGCCAGTAGTAAAACAGGGCTGGAGGGCTACACCTTC. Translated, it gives CASSKTGLEGYTF.

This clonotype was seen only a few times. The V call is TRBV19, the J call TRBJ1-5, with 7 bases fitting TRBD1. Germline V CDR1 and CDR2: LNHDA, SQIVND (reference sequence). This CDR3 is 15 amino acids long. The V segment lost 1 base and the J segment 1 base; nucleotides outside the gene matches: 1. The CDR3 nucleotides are TGTGCCAGTAGTATAGCGACAGGGAGCAATCAGCCCCAGCATTTT. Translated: CASSIATGSNQPQHF.

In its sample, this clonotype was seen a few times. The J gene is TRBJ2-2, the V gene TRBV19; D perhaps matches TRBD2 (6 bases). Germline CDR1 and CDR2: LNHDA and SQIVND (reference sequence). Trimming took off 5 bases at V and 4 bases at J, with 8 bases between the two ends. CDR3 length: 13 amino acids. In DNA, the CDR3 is TGTGCCAGTAGTCCTAGCGTCACCGGGGAGCTGTTTTTT. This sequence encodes CASSPSVTGELFF. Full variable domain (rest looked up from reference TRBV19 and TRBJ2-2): DGGITQSPKYLFRKEGQNVTLSCEQNLNHDAMYWYRQDPGQGLRLIYYSQIVNDFQKGDIAEGYSVSREKKESFPLTVTSAQKNPTAFYLCASSPSVTGELFFGEGSRLTVL.

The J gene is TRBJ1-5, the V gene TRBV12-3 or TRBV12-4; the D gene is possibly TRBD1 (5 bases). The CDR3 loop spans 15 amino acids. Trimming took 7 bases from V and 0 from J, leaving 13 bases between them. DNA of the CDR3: TGTGCCAGCACCCTGGGGACTGATAGCAATCAGCCCCAGCATTTT. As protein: CASTLGTDSNQPQHF.

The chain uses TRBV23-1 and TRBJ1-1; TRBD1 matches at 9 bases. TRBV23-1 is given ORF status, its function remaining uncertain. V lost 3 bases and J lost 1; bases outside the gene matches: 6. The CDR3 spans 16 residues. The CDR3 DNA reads TGCGCCAGCAGTCAGACGGGACAGGGATGGAACACTGAAGCTTTCTTT. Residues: CASSQTGQGWNTEAFF.

The DNA for the CDR3 is TGCGCCAGCAGCTTGGATCTAGCGGGGCGCACCGGGGAGCTGTTTTTT. This sequence encodes CASSLDLAGRTGELFF. This chain connects TRBV5-1 to TRBJ2-2, with 9 bases identical to TRBD2. The ends lost 0 bases at V and 4 bases at J; junction bases unmatched: 4. This CDR3 has 16 residues. CDR1 and CDR2 (germline): SGHRS, YFSETQ.

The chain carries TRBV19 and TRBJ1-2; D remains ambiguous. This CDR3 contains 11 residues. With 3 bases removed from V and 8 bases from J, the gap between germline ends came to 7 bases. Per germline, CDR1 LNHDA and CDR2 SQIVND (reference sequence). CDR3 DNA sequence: TGTGCCAGTAGTATCTATGGCGGCTACACCTTC. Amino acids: CASSIYGGYTF. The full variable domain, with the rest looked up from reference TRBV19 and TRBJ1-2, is DGGITQSPKYLFRKEGQNVTLSCEQNLNHDAMYWYRQDPGQGLRLIYYSQIVNDFQKGDIAEGYSVSREKKESFPLTVTSAQKNPTAFYLCASSIYGGYTFGSGTRLTVV.

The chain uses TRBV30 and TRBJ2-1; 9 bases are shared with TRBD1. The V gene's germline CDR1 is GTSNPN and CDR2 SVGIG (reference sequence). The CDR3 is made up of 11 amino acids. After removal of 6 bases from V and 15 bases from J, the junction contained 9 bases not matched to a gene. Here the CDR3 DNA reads TGTGCCTGTTCAACAGGGGGCTTTCGGTTCTTC. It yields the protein CACSTGGFRFF.

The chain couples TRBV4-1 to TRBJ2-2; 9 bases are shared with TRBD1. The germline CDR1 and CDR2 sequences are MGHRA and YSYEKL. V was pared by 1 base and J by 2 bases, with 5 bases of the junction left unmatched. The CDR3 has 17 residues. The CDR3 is CASSQAPGQGNTGELFF. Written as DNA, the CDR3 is TGCGCCAGCAGCCAAGCACCGGGACAGGGTAACACCGGGGAGCTGTTTTTT.

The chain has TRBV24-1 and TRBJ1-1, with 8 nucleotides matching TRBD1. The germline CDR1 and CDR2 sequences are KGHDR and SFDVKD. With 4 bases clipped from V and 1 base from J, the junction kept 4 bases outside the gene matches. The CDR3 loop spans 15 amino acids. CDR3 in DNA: TGTGCCACCAGTGACGCCGGGACAGGGAACACTGAAGCTTTCTTT. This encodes CATSDAGTGNTEAFF.

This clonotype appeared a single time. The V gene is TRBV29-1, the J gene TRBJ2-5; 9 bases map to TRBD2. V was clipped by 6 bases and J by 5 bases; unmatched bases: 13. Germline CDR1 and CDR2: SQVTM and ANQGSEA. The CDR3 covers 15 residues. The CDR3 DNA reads TGCAGCGTCGTCAGACTAGCGGAGCGGGGGGAGACCCAGTACTTC. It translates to CSVVRLAERGETQYF.